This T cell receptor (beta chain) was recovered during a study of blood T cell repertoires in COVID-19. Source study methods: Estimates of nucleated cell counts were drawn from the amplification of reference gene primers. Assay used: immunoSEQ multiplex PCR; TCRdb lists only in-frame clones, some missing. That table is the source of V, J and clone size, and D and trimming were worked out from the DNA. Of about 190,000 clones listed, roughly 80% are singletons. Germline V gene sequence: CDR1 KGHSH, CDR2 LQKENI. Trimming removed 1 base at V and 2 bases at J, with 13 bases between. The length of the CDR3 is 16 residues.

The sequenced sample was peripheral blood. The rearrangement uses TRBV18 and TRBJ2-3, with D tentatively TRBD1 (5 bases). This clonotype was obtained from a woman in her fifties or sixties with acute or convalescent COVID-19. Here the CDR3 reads CASSPRGGASTDTQYF. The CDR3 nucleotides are TGTGCCAGCTCACCACGGGGCGGCGCCTCCACAGATACGCAGTATTTT.